The sequence of this T cell receptor (beta chain) was determined in a study of cytomegalovirus exposure and HLA in healthy donors. Study overall: HLA-typed donors were the source of about 85 million unique TCRs, which an early data release held.

The CDR3 covers 15 residues. Trimming cost V 3 bases and J 2 bases, with 12 bases left between them. Germline CDR1 is SGHRS and CDR2 is YFSETQ. The PCR made use of 60 Vbeta and 13 Jbeta primers. In the authors' workflow: Later work found 80 million or so unique TCR beta chains, with approximately 12 million shared. Clones were read by immunoSEQ multiplex PCR, and TCRdb kept only the in-frame ones, dropping some. V and J calls and clone size are as listed in that table; D and trimming were resolved from the DNA. The repertoire holds about 160,000 clones, with 60% to 80% as singletons. Findings of the study overall: Fewer N-insertions than the 666-donor mean were reportedly shown by an Asian-associated ancestry cluster in a later analysis. According to reports, the classifier identified cytomegalovirus status with high specificity and sensitivity.

As concerns this clone: As yet, its antigen is unknown.

The TCR was taken from a woman between 25 and 40 years old in good health and CMV-seronegative. V usage is TRBV5-1 and J usage is TRBJ1-3, with a possible D match to TRBD1 (6 bases). The source material was PBMCs. The CDR3 protein is CASSYLTGTGNTIYF. CDR3 in DNA: TGCGCCAGCAGCTACCTGACAGGCACTGGAAACACCATATATTTT.